The 13 T cell receptor beta chains in this list originate from one sample, sequenced in a study of blood T cell repertoires in COVID-19. The protocol was immunoSEQ multiplex PCR, while the TCRdb copy is restricted to in-frame clones and leaves out a portion. The sample records 92,000 or so clones, roughly 78% being singletons. Input material: peripheral blood. These receptors came from an elderly woman with acute or convalescent COVID-19.

The chain uses TRBV2 and TRBJ2-7; 7 nucleotides align to TRBD2. Germline CDR1 reads SNHLY; CDR2 reads FYNNEI. This CDR3 spans 13 amino acids. V was pared by 0 bases and J by 9 bases, with 5 bases of the junction left unmatched. CDR3: CASSEATSSAQYF. CDR3 sequence (DNA): TGTGCCAGCAGTGAAGCGACTAGCTCAGCGCAGTACTTC.

V is TRBV5-6 and J is TRBJ2-5; 9 bases map to TRBD1. CDR3 length: 13 amino acids. Germline trimming cut 2 bases from V and 5 bases from J; bases unmatched to any gene: 1. Per the germline V gene, CDR1 is SGHDT and CDR2 is YYEEEE. The CDR3 DNA follows: TGTGCCAGCAGCTTACAGGGGGCGGAGACCCAGTACTTC. Amino acid sequence: CASSLQGAETQYF.

The chain has TRBV28 and TRBJ1-1; tentative D call: TRBD1 (5 bases). Trimming stripped 7 bases from V and 8 bases from J, with 11 bases between. The CDR3 covers 11 residues. Germline V gene lookup returns CDR1 MDHEN and CDR2 SYDVKM. This chain's CDR3 is CASNSGMEAFF. DNA for the CDR3: TGTGCCAGCAATTCAGGGATGGAAGCTTTCTTT.

The rearrangement uses TRBV10-3 and TRBJ1-3; 8 nucleotides match TRBD1. Germline loops: CDR1 ENHRY, CDR2 SYGVKD. The junction had 14 bases not matched to a gene; V was cut back by 11 bases and J by 14 bases. The CDR3 length is 12 residues. As DNA, the CDR3 is TGTGCCTCCTGGGAGGGACAGGCCCTTGTATATTTT. Protein sequence: CASWEGQALVYF.

This chain joins TRBV15 and TRBJ1-5; 8 bases are a match to TRBD1. CDR1 and CDR2 (germline): LNHNV, YYDKDF (reference sequence). The CDR3 is 16 amino acids. J was trimmed by 6 bases and V by 5 bases; bases with no gene match: 12. This chain's CDR3 is CATSRDRRLLGQPQHF. CDR3 in DNA: TGTGCCACCAGCCGGGACAGGCGTTTACTGGGTCAGCCCCAGCATTTT. Complete variable domain (other parts from reference TRBV15 and TRBJ1-5): DAMVIQNPRYQVTQFGKPVTLSCSQTLNHNVMYWYQQKSSQAPKLLFHYYDKDFNNEADTPDNFQSRRPNTSFCFLDIRSPGLGDTAMYLCATSRDRRLLGQPQHFGDGTRLSIL.

The V call is TRBV4-1, the J call TRBJ2-5; TRBD1 agrees at 7 bases. Germline loops: CDR1 MGHRA, CDR2 YSYEKL. J lost 4 bases, V lost 0 bases, and 11 bases had no gene match. This CDR3 comprises 17 residues. The DNA of the CDR3 is TGCGCCAGCAGCCAAGATGGGGGACAGATCCTCCGAGAGACCCAGTACTTC. Amino acids: CASSQDGGQILRETQYF.

The chain couples TRBV30 to TRBJ1-2; 9 nucleotides line up with TRBD1. CDR1 GTSNPN and CDR2 SVGIG come from the germline V gene (reference sequence). V lost 8 bases, J lost 6 bases, and 16 bases stayed unmatched. This CDR3 contains 15 residues. Here the CDR3 DNA reads TGTGCCGCCGCGGGACAGGGAACCTTAAGCGATGGCTACACCTTC. This encodes CAAAGQGTLSDGYTF. The complete variable domain, with remaining parts taken from reference TRBV30 and TRBJ1-2, reads SQTIHQWPATLVQPVGSPLSLECTVEGTSNPNLYWYRQAAGRGLQLLFYSVGIGQISSEVPQNLSASRPQDRQFILSSKKLLLSDSGFYLCAAAGQGTLSDGYTFGSGTRLTVV.

The chain has TRBV5-4 and TRBJ2-1; the D is unclear. Trimming pared 3 bases from V and 12 bases from J, leaving 16 bases between. This CDR3 is 13 amino acids long. Germline lookup yields CDR1 SGHNT and CDR2 YYREEE (reference sequence). As DNA, the CDR3 is TGTGCCAGCAGCTCCAAGAGCGTGAGTGGGCAGTTCTTC. The encoded protein is CASSSKSVSGQFF.

The rearrangement uses TRBV13 and TRBJ1-3; TRBD1 might be the D (5 bases). The V and J ends lost 4 bases and 4 bases respectively, with 11 bases between them. The CDR3 runs to 14 residues. Germline CDR1 is PRHDT and CDR2 is FYEKMQ (reference sequence). DNA for the CDR3: TGTGCCAGCAGCTCCCCGGGGGAGGGAAACACCATATATTTT. Translation gives CASSSPGEGNTIYF.

The chain joins TRBV5-1 to TRBJ1-2; the D gene is possibly TRBD1 (6 bases). V was trimmed by 4 bases and J by 5 bases, leaving 18 bases between them. Germline lookup yields CDR1 SGHRS and CDR2 YFSETQ. The CDR3 is made up of 15 amino acids. The CDR3 DNA reads as TGCGCCAGCAGCCCGATGGGGGGGCATCGGTATGGCTACACCTTC. This codes for CASSPMGGHRYGYTF.

The rearrangement joins TRBV7-2 to TRBJ2-1, with 7 bases that match TRBD1. The ends lost 7 bases at V and 0 bases at J; junction bases unmatched: 6. This CDR3 contains 15 residues. In germline, CDR1 is SGHTA, CDR2 FQGNSA. This chain's CDR3 is CASTAQGSSYNEQFF. DNA of the CDR3: TGTGCCAGCACCGCACAGGGGAGCTCCTACAATGAGCAGTTCTTC.

The chain combines TRBV5-1 with TRBJ2-1; D not resolved. V lost 0 bases and J 2 bases, leaving 9 bases between the germline ends. This CDR3 region has 15 residues. Germline values: CDR1 SGHRS, CDR2 YFSETQ. CDR3 protein: CASSLERSAYNEQFF. The CDR3 bases are TGCGCCAGCAGCTTGGAACGGAGTGCCTACAATGAGCAGTTCTTC. Supplemented by reference TRBV5-1 and TRBJ2-1, the full variable domain reads KAGVTQTPRYLIKTRGQQVTLSCSPISGHRSVSWYQQTPGQGLQFLFEYFSETQRNKGNFPGRFSGRQFSNSRSEMNVSTLELGDSALYLCASSLERSAYNEQFFGPGTRLTVL.

This clone appeared a few times. The chain carries TRBV15 and TRBJ1-1, with TRBD1 identical over 7 bases. Trimming cost V 5 bases and J 8 bases; bases outside gene matches: 8. CDR1 and CDR2 (germline): LNHNV, YYDKDF (reference sequence). The CDR3 sequence is 13 residues long. The CDR3 sequence: CATSWDSRGEAFF. DNA for the CDR3: TGTGCCACCAGCTGGGACAGTCGGGGAGAAGCTTTCTTT.